Following are 10 T cell receptor beta chains from one sample sequenced in a study of blood T cell repertoires in COVID-19 (TCRdb year 2020). Libraries were prepared through the immunoSEQ multiplex PCR assay. Here the immuneACCESS table is served through TCRdb, limited to in-frame sequences with V and J called. Missing clones are a known gap in these copies; in checked studies unresolved V genes cover under half, and the rest lacks a known reason. In this sample the table shows 160,000 or so clones, 80% to 90% of which occur a single time. The ten largest make up 10% to 13% of the sample. Sequencing was done on a sample of peripheral blood. All receptors derive from a woman between 65 and 79 years old with COVID-19, enrolled during active disease.

The V gene is TRBV28, the J gene TRBJ2-1, with 9 bases identical to TRBD2. Trimming cost V 6 bases and J 7 bases; bases outside gene matches: 10. Per the germline V gene, CDR1 is MDHEN and CDR2 is SYDVKM. The CDR3 contains 15 residues. CDR3 DNA: TGTGCCAGCAGGAAAGCGGGGGGAAGTGGGAATGAGCAGTTCTTC. Translating gives CASRKAGGSGNEQFF.

A few counts support this clone. The rearrangement joins TRBV28 to TRBJ1-5; D ambiguous. This CDR3 has 16 residues. With 5 bases removed from V and 4 bases from J, the gap between germline ends came to 18 bases. Germline CDR1 MDHEN, CDR2 SYDVKM. This CDR3 reads CASSKELSTVNQPQHF. CDR3 coding DNA: TGTGCCAGCAGTAAGGAGTTGTCCACTGTTAATCAGCCCCAGCATTTT.

V and J are TRBV19 and TRBJ2-1; perhaps TRBD2 as D (7 bases). Trimming cost V 1 base and J 6 bases, with 25 bases left between them. The CDR3 is 19 amino acids. Germline V gene data show CDR1 as LNHDA and CDR2 as SQIVND (reference sequence). CDR3 amino acids: CASSIGVIKNGGRINEQFF. Here the CDR3 DNA reads TGTGCCAGTAGTATAGGGGTTATTAAGAACGGGGGGCGAATCAATGAGCAGTTCTTC. Full variable domain (rest looked up from reference TRBV19 and TRBJ2-1): DGGITQSPKYLFRKEGQNVTLSCEQNLNHDAMYWYRQDPGQGLRLIYYSQIVNDFQKGDIAEGYSVSREKKESFPLTVTSAQKNPTAFYLCASSIGVIKNGGRINEQFFGPGTRLTVL.

The chain combines TRBV2 with TRBJ1-2; 11 bases are a match to TRBD1. Germline values: CDR1 SNHLY, CDR2 FYNNEI. J lost 6 bases, V lost 6 bases, and 9 bases had no gene match. CDR3 length: 15 amino acids. The CDR3 nucleotides read TGTGCCAGCAGCGAGGACAGGGGGCATATGAATGGCTACACCTTC. It is translated as CASSEDRGHMNGYTF.

This rearrangement joins TRBV7-3 to TRBJ1-1, with D possibly matching TRBD1 (5 bases). The germline V gene encodes CDR1 SGHTA and CDR2 FQGTGA. The CDR3 runs 18 residues. V dropped 1 base and J dropped 3 bases, with 21 bases sitting between them. CDR3 nucleotides: TGTGCCAGCAGCTTAAATGCCCCTCGGACGGGAGGGGACACTGAAGCTTTCTTT. The encoded protein is CASSLNAPRTGGDTEAFF.

The V and J genes are TRBV11-2 and TRBJ2-7; TRBD2 is a possible D gene (6 bases). From germline, CDR1 is SGHAT and CDR2 FQNNGV. The CDR3 totals 14 residues. The V gene lost 5 bases and the J gene lost 3 bases, with 14 bases spanning the gap. The CDR3 protein is CASSPRDSFYEQYF. The CDR3, as DNA: TGTGCCAGCAGCCCGAGGGACTCGTTCTACGAGCAGTACTTC. The entire variable domain, with the rest obtained from reference TRBV11-2 and TRBJ2-7, is as follows: EAGVAQSPRYKIIEKRQSVAFWCNPISGHATLYWYQQILGQGPKLLIQFQNNGVVDDSQLPKDRFSAERLKGVDSTLKIQPAKLEDSAVYLCASSPRDSFYEQYFGPGTRLTVT.

The chain has TRBV5-1 and TRBJ2-5; TRBD2 matches at 8 bases. CDR1 SGHRS and CDR2 YFSETQ come from the germline V gene. This CDR3 is 17 amino acids long. V lost 0 bases, J lost 4 bases, and 11 bases stayed unmatched. The CDR3 region is CASSLAPPGGAGETQYF. CDR3 DNA: TGCGCCAGCAGCTTGGCCCCCCCCGGGGGGGCGGGAGAGACCCAGTACTTC.

The gene calls are TRBV5-1 and TRBJ1-1; 9 bases line up with TRBD1. The germline V gene encodes CDR1 SGHRS and CDR2 YFSETQ. This CDR3 has 17 amino acids. Trimming took 0 bases from V and 1 from J; bases not matched to a gene: 7. The CDR3 protein is CASSLGGGTGPNTEAFF. The CDR3 nucleotides read TGCGCCAGCAGCTTGGGAGGGGGGACAGGGCCGAACACTGAAGCTTTCTTT.

The chain carries TRBV4-1 and TRBJ2-7; 8 bases fit TRBD2. Germline CDR1 reads MGHRA; CDR2 reads YSYEKL. This CDR3 has 15 residues. The junction had 3 bases not matched to a gene; V was cut back by 2 bases and J by 0 bases. The CDR3: CASSQSGSGSYEQYF. CDR3 DNA: TGCGCCAGCAGCCAAAGCGGGAGCGGCTCCTACGAGCAGTACTTC.

This chain connects TRBV2 to TRBJ1-6; 7 nucleotides align to TRBD1. The J segment lost 0 bases and the V segment lost 7 bases, leaving 3 bases of the junction unmatched. Germline V CDR1 and CDR2: SNHLY, FYNNEI. CDR3 length: 15 amino acids. The DNA of the CDR3 is TGTGCCAGCAACCGGGACAGCTCCTATAATTCACCCCTCCACTTT. As protein: CASNRDSSYNSPLHF. The full variable domain, its missing parts supplied by reference TRBV2 and TRBJ1-6, is EPEVTQTPSHQVTQMGQEVILRCVPISNHLYFYWYRQILGQKVEFLVSFYNNEISEKSEIFDDQFSVERPDGSNFTLKIRSTKLEDSAMYFCASNRDSSYNSPLHFGNGTRLTVT.